The 7 T cell receptor beta chains presented below share a single source sample, sequenced in a study of T cells after posttransplantation cyclophosphamide. Data came from immunoSEQ multiplex PCR; TCRdb stores just in-frame clones and leaves some out. The sample has 8,000 to 10,000 clones, none seen only once. Treatment was busulfan-fludarabine conditioning, a marrow graft, and cyclophosphamide on days +3 and +4. The specimen was PBMCs, collected approximately 380 days after allogeneic stem cell transplant with posttransplant cyclophosphamide. Receptors were obtained from a male patient in his 50s who received an allogeneic stem cell transplant from a related donor and was CMV-positive. A subset of T cells may come from the graft donor.

By share, this clone ranks as medium-sized. This chain links TRBV18 with TRBJ1-1; D is perhaps TRBD1 (5 bases). Deletions cut 3 bases from V and 4 bases from J, with 9 bases between. The CDR3 has 13 amino acids. Germline V gene sequence: CDR1 KGHSH, CDR2 LQKENI. The CDR3 DNA is TGTGCCAGCTCACCGGTGACAGTCACTGAAGCTTTCTTT. This gives the protein CASSPVTVTEAFF.

This clone was seen at least ten times. The chain employs TRBV5-1 and TRBJ1-1, with 8 bases aligning to TRBD1. The CDR3 contains 14 residues. V gave up 2 bases and J gave up 4 bases; unmatched junction bases: 4. The germline gives CDR1 SGHRS, CDR2 YFSETQ. The CDR3 is CASSLGQGGTEAFF. The CDR3 DNA sequence: TGCGCCAGCAGCTTAGGACAGGGTGGCACTGAAGCTTTCTTT.

Ten or more counts support this clone. The rearrangement uses TRBV11-3 and TRBJ2-7, with 8 nucleotides matching TRBD2. This CDR3 is built from 16 residues. The germline gives CDR1 SGHNT, CDR2 YENEEA. Unmatched junction bases numbered 8, after V lost 0 bases and J lost 4 bases. CDR3 nucleotide sequence: TGTGCCAGCAGCTTAGATGGCCGGGAGGGCCAGTACGAGCAGTACTTC. Residues: CASSLDGREGQYEQYF. Based on the CDR3 plus reference TRBV11-3 and TRBJ2-7, the full variable domain is EAGVVQSPRYKIIEKKQPVAFWCNPISGHNTLYWYLQNLGQGPELLIRYENEEAVDDSQLPKDRFSAERLKGVDSTLKIQPAELGDSAVYLCASSLDGREGQYEQYFGPGTRLTVT.

This clone was observed many times. The chain combines TRBV28 with TRBJ1-1; no clear D. Per germline, CDR1 MDHEN and CDR2 SYDVKM. The V end lost 3 bases, the J end lost 8 bases, and 10 bases lay between the germline ends. The CDR3 consists of 12 residues. The CDR3, as DNA: TGTGCCAGCAGTTTTTCTTTCGGGGAAGCTTTCTTT. It codes for CASSFSFGEAFF.

This clone was counted between two and nine times. This chain connects TRBV9 to TRBJ2-2; TRBD2 matches 13 bases. Germline V gene sequence: CDR1 SGDLS, CDR2 YYNGEE. Unmatched junction bases numbered 5, after V lost 3 bases and J lost 0 bases. The CDR3 is 18 residues long. Here the CDR3 reads CASSGLAGGFANTGELFF. In DNA form, the CDR3 reads TGTGCCAGCAGCGGACTAGCGGGAGGCTTCGCGAACACCGGGGAGCTGTTTTTT.

Many counts were recorded for this clone. The J gene is TRBJ1-1, the V gene TRBV7-2; 9 bases are a match to TRBD1. Germline CDR1 reads SGHTA; CDR2 reads FQGNSA. J lost 11 bases, V lost 5 bases, and 9 bases had no gene match. The CDR3 runs to 13 residues. CDR3 sequence reads: CASSPGQGSSAFF. DNA for the CDR3: TGTGCCAGCAGCCCAGGACAGGGGTCTTCGGCTTTCTTT.

In this sample, this clone turned up many times. J is TRBJ1-5 and V is TRBV30; TRBD1 aligns across 8 bases. With 1 base clipped from V and 4 bases from J, the junction kept 12 bases outside the gene matches. Germline V gene lookup returns CDR1 GTSNPN and CDR2 SVGIG (reference sequence). The CDR3 loop spans 17 amino acids. The CDR3 protein is CAWSGGMGGQGNQPQHF. The CDR3 region has the DNA TGTGCCTGGAGTGGGGGAATGGGTGGACAGGGAAATCAGCCCCAGCATTTT.